This T cell receptor (beta chain) was identified in a study of response to subunit inactivated influenza vaccine. Deletions cut 0 bases from V and 1 base from J, with 13 bases between. The CDR3 is 16 amino acids. Per germline, CDR1 SGDLS and CDR2 YYNGEE. TCRdb called the RT-PCR reads again in MiXCR, with one record for every CDR3 protein. Here the sample spans hundreds of thousands of distinct CDR3 sequences, less than 8% being singletons. This clonotype appeared a few times. The antigen is unknown. The study, taken as a whole, reports: The authors put forward the suggestion that each seasonal influenza vaccination may bring in only a limited number of new T cells.

The sample consisted of PBMCs from blood, taken roughly 24 months after vaccination. The chain links TRBV9 to TRBJ2-5; D perhaps matches TRBD2 (5 bases). The sequence was obtained from a man aged 50 to 75 who received an inactivated influenza vaccine. DNA for the CDR3: TGTGCCAGCAGCGTAGGTCTGGGTCGGGGCCAAGAGACCCAGTACTTC. Its translation is CASSVGLGRGQETQYF.